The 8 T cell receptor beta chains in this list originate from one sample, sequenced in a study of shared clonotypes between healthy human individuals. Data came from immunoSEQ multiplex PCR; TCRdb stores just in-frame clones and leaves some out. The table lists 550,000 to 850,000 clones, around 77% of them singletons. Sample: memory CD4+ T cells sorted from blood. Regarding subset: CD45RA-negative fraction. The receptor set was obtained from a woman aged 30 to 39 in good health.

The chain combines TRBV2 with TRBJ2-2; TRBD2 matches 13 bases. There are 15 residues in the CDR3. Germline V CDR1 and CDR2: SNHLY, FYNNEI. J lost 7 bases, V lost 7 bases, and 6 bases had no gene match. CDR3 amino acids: CASIAGLAGLGELFF. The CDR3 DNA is TGTGCCAGCATTGCGGGACTAGCGGGGCTCGGGGAGCTGTTTTTT.

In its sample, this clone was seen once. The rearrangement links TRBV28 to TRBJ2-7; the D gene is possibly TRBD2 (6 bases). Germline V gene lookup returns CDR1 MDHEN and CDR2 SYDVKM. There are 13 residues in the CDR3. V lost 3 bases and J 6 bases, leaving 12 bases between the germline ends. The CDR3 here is CASSFTSRAEQYF. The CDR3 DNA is TGTGCCAGCAGTTTTACTAGCAGGGCCGAGCAGTACTTC.

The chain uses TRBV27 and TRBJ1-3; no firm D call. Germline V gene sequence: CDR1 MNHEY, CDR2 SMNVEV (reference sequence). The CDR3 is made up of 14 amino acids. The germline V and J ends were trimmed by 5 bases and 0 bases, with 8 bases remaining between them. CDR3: CASSGSRSGNTIYF. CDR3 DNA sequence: TGTGCCAGCAGTGGGTCCCGCTCTGGAAACACCATATATTTT.

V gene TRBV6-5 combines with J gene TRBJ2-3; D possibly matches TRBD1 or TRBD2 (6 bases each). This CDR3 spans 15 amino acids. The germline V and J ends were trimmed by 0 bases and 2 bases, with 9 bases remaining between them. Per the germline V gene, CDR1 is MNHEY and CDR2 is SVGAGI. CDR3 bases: TGTGCCAGCAGTTACTCCGGGGGCATCACAGATACGCAGTATTTT. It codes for CASSYSGGITDTQYF.

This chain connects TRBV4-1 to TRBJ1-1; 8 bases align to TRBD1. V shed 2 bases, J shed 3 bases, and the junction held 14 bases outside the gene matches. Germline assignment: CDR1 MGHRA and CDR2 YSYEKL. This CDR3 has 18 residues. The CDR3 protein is CASSQTRDRPPRDTEAFF. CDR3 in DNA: TGCGCCAGCAGCCAAACCCGGGACAGGCCCCCGAGGGACACTGAAGCTTTCTTT.

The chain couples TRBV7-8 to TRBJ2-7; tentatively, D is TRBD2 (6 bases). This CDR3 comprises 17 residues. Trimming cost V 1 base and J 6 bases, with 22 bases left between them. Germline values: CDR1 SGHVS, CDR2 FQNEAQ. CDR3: CASSLGRGRVETREQYF. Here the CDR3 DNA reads TGTGCCAGCAGCTTAGGGCGGGGCAGGGTGGAAACTCGCGAGCAGTACTTC.

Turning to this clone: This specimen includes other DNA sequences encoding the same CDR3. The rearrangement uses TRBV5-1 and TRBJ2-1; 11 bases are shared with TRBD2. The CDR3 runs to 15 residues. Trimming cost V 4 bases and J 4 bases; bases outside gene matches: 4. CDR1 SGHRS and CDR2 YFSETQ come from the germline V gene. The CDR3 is CASSASSGGYNEQFF. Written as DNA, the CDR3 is TGCGCCAGCAGCGCCTCTAGCGGGGGGTACAATGAGCAGTTCTTC.

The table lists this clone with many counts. CDR3 nucleotides: TGTGCCAGCAGCTTAGGGTGGACAGGAACCCCAACTAATGAAAAACTGTTTTTT. Protein sequence: CASSLGWTGTPTNEKLFF. The chain carries TRBV7-9 and TRBJ1-4; 7 nucleotides match TRBD1. There are 18 residues in the CDR3. Losses at the gene ends were 1 base for V and 0 bases for J; bases not matched to a gene: 8. Looked up from germline, CDR1 is SEHNR and CDR2 is FQNEAQ (reference sequence).